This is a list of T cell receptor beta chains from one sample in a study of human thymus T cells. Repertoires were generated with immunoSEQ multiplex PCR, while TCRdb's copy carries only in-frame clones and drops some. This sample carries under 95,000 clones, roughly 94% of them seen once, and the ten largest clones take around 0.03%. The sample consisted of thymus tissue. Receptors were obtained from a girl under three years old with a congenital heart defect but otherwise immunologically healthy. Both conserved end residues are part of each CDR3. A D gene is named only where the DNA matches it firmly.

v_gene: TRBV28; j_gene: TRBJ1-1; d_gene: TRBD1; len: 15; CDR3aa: CASSLDRNMNTEAFF
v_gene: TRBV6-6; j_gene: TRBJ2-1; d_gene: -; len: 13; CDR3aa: CASSSASSDEQFF
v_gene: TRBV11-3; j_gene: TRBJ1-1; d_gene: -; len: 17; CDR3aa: CASSFIPTEILNTEAFF
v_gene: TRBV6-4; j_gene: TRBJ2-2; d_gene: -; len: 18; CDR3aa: CASSEWGLRETPTGELFF
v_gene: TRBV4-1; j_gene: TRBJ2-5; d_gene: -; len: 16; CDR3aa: CASSQKITAAQETQYF
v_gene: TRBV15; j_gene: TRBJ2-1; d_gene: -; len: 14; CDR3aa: CATGSGVGSDEQFF
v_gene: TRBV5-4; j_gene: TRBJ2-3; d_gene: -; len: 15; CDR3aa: CASSLDWVGTDTQYF
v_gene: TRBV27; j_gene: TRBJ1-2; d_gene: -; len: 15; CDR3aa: CASSSLWEANYGYTF
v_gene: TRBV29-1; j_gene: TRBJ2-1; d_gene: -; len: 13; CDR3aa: CSLRESSYNEQFF
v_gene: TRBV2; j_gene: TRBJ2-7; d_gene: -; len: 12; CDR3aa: CASSGTVYEQYF
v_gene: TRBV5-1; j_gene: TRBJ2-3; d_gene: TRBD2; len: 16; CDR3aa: CASSHRLAGGGDTQYF
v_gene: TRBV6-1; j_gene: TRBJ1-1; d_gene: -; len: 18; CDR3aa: CASSVFRQIGKGSTEAFF
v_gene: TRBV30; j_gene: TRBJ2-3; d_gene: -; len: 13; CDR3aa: CAWSALVSDTQYF
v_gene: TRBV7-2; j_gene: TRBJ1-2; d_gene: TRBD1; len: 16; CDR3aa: CASSLGTGYEGRGYTF
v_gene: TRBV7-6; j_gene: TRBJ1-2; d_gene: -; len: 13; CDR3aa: CASSLKENYGYTF
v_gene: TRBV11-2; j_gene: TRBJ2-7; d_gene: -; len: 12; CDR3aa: CASSSWSHEQYF
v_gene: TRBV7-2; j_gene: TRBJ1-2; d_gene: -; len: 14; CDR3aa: CASSQIGRKYGYTF
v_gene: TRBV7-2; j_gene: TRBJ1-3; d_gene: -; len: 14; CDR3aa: CASVAESSGNTIYF
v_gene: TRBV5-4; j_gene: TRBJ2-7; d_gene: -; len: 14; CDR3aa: CASSLATQDYEQYF
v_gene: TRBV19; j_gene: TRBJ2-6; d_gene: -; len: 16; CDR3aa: CATSRASGSGANVLTF
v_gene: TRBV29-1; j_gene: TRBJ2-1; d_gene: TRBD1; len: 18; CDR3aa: CSVCWDRGGVFPYNEQFF
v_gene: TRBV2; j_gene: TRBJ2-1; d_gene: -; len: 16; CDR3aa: CASSGVGQINYNEQFF
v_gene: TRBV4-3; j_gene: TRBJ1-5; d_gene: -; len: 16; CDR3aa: CASSQGPHGTHQPQHF
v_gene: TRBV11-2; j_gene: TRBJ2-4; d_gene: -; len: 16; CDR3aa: CASSVALFLAKNIQYF
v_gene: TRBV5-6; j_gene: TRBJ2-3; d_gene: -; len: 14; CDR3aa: CASRVGIGTDTQYF
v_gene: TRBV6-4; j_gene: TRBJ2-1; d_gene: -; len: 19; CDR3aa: CASSGRGNTGTSSYNEQFF
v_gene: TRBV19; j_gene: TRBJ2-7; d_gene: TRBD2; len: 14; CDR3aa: CASSRGLAGGEQYF
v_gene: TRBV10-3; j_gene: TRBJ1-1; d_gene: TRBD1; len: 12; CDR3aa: CAPYRGGTEAFF
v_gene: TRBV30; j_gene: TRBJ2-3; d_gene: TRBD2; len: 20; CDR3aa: CAWSTSGSQEGGYHSDTQYF
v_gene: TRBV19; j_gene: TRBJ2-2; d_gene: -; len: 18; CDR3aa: CASSIGQKPHPNTGELFF
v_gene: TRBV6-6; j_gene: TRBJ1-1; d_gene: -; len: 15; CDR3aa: CASSYRGQANTEAFF
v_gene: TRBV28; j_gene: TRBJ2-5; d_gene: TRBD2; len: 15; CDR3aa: CASKWTSGSQETQYF
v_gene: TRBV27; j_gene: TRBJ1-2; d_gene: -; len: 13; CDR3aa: CASSNGLGGGYTF
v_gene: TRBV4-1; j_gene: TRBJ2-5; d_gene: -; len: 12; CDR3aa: CASSHDRETQYF
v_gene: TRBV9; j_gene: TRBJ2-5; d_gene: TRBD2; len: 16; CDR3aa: CASSVAGGAIGETQYF
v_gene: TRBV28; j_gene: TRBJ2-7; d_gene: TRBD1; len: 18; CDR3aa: CASSPNPFTGGEIYEQYF
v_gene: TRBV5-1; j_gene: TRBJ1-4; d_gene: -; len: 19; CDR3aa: CASRPRTSSSTATNEKLFF
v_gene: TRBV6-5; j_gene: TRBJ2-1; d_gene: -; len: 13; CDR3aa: CASSWRTRDEQFF
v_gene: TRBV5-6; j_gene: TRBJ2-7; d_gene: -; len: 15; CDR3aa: CASSSISRDPYEQYF
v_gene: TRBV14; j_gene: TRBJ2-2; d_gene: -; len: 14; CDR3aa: CASSQQGRPGELFF
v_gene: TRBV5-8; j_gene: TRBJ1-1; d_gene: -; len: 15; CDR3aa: CASSLWRGWTTEAFF
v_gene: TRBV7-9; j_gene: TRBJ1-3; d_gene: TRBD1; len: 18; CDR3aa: CASSLRDRAPFSGNTIYF
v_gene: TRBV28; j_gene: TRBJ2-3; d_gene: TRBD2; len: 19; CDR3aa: CASSSAWTSGTHSTDTQYF
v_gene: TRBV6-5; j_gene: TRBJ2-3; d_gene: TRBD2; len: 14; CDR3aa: CASSRTSGTDTQYF
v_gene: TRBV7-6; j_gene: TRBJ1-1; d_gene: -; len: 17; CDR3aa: CASSADETLGEGTEAFF
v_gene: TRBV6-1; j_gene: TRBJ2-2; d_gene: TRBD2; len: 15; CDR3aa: CASSGGGFNTGELFF
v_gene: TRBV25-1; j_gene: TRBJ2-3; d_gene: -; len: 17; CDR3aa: CASNGTSDWWGQDTQYF
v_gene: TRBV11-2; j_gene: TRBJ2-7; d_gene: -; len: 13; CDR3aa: CASSLGPSIGQYF
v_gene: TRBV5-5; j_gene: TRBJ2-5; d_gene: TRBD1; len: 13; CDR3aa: CASSHDRGETQYF
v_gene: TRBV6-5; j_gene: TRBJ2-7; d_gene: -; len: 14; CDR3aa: CASRHSGKAYEQYF
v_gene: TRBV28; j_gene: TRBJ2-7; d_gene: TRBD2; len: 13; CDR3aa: CASSFWRGNEQYF
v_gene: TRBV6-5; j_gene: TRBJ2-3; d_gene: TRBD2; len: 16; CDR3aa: CASSYSKAGNTDTQYF